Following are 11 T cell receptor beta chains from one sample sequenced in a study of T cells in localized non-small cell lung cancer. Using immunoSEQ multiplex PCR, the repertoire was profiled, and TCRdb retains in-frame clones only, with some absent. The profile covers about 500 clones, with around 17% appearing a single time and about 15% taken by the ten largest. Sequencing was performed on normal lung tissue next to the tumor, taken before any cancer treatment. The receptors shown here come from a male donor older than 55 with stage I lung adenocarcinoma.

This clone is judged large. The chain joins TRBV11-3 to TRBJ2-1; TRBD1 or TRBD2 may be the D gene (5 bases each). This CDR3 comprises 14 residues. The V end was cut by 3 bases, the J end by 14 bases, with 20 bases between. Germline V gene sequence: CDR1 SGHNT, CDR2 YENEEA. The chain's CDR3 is CASSLLAASRGEFF. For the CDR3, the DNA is TGTGCCAGCAGCTTGCTCGCTGCTAGCCGGGGCGAGTTCTTC.

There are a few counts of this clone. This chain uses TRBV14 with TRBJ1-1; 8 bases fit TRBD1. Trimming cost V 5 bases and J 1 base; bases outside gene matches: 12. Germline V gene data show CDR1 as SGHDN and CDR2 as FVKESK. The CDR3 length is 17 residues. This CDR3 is CASSDGQGGRWNTEAFF. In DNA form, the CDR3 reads TGTGCCAGCAGCGATGGACAGGGAGGTAGGTGGAACACTGAAGCTTTCTTT.

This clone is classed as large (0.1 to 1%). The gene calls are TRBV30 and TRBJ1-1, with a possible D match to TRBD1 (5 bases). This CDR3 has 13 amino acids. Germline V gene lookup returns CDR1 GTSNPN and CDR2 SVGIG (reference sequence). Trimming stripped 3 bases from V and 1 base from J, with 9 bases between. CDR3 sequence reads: CAWSREANTEAFF. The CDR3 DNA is TGTGCCTGGAGCAGGGAGGCGAACACTGAAGCTTTCTTT. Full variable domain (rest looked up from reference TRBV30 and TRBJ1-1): SQTIHQWPATLVQPVGSPLSLECTVEGTSNPNLYWYRQAAGRGLQLLFYSVGIGQISSEVPQNLSASRPQDRQFILSSKKLLLSDSGFYLCAWSREANTEAFFGQGTRLTVV.

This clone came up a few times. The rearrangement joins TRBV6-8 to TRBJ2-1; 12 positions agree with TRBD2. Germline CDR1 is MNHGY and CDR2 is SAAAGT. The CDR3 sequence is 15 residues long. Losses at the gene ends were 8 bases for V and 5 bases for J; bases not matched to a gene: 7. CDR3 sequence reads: CASHALAGGHNEQFF. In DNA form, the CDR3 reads TGTGCCAGCCACGCTCTAGCGGGAGGGCACAATGAGCAGTTCTTC.

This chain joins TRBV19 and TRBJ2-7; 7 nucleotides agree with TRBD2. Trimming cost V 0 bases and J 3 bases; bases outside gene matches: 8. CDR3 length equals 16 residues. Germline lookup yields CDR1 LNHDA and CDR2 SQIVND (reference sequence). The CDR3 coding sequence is TGTGCCAGTAGTATAGATCTTCCCTTAGCGGGCTACGAGCAGTACTTC. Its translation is CASSIDLPLAGYEQYF. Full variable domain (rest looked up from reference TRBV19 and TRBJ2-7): DGGITQSPKYLFRKEGQNVTLSCEQNLNHDAMYWYRQDPGQGLRLIYYSQIVNDFQKGDIAEGYSVSREKKESFPLTVTSAQKNPTAFYLCASSIDLPLAGYEQYFGPGTRLTVT.

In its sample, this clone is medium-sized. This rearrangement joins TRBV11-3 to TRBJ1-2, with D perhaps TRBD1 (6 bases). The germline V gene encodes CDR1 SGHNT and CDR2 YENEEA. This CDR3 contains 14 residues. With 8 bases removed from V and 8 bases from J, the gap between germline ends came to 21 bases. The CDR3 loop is CASGSGTSQPGYTF. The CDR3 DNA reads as TGTGCCAGCGGATCCGGGACAAGTCAGCCCGGCTACACCTTC. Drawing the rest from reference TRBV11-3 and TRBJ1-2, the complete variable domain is EAGVVQSPRYKIIEKKQPVAFWCNPISGHNTLYWYLQNLGQGPELLIRYENEEAVDDSQLPKDRFSAERLKGVDSTLKIQPAELGDSAVYLCASGSGTSQPGYTFGSGTRLTVV.

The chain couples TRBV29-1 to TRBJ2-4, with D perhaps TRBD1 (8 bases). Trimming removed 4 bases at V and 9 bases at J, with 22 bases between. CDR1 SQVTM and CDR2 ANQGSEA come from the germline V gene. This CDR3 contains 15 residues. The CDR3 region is CSVGPSGQGGSIQYF. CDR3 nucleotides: TGCAGCGTTGGGCCCTCCGGACAGGGAGGGAGCATTCAGTACTTC.

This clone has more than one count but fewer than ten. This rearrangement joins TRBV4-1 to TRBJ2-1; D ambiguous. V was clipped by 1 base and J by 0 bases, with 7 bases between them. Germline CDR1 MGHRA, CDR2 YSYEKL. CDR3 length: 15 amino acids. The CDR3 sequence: CASSQGLSSYNEQFF. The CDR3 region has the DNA TGCGCCAGCAGCCAAGGACTGAGCTCCTACAATGAGCAGTTCTTC.

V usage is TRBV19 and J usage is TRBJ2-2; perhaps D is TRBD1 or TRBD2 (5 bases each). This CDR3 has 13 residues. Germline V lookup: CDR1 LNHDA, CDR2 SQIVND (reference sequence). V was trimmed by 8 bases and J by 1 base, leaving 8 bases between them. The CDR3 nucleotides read TGTGCCAGTTTTGGGGGGAACACCGGGGAGCTGTTTTTT. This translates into CASFGGNTGELFF.

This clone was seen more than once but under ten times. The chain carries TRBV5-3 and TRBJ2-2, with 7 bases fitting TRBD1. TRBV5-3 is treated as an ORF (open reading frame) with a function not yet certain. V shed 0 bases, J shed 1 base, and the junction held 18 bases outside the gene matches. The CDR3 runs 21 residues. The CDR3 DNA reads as TGTGCCAGAAGCTTGGAATGGCATAGACCTCTAGGACAGGAGAACACCGGGGAGCTGTTTTTT. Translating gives CARSLEWHRPLGQENTGELFF.

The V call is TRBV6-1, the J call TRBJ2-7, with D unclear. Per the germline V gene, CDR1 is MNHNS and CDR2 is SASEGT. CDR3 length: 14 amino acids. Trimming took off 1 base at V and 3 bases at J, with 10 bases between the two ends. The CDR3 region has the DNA TGTGCCAGCAGTGAAGTCGAGGCTAACTACGAGCAGTACTTC. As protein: CASSEVEANYEQYF.